Listed here are 26 T cell receptor beta chains from one sample, sequenced in a study of T cell repertoires in cytomegalovirus infection. TCRdb passed the reads through MiXCR, listing each CDR3 protein once. This table has fewer than 900,000 distinct CDR3 sequences, almost 30% appearing once. The antigens these receptors bind are not known. The sample in question was cultured CD8+ T cells from PBMCs, obtained from culture after CMV antigen stimulation. These receptors all come from a human donor in good health (CMV status not recorded). Some clones in this sample may be carry-over from other donors' samples.

The chain carries TRBV27 and TRBJ2-3; D call uncertain. CDR3 length: 15 residues. CDR1 and CDR2 from the germline V gene are MNHEY and SMNVEV (reference sequence). The ends were cut back, 6 bases at V and 1 base at J, with 14 bases in the middle. As DNA, the CDR3 is TGTGCCAGCAGGATTATGGGTATGGGCACAGATACGCAGTATTTT. Translated, it gives CASRIMGMGTDTQYF.

The chain employs TRBV19 and TRBJ1-1; tentatively, D is TRBD1 (6 bases). This CDR3 spans 13 amino acids. V was pared by 7 bases and J by 5 bases, with 14 bases between. Germline-derived CDR1 and CDR2 are LNHDA and SQIVND (reference sequence). This chain's CDR3 is CASKKQGWTEAFF. The CDR3 coding sequence is TGTGCCAGTAAAAAACAGGGTTGGACTGAAGCTTTCTTT.

This clonotype has just a few counts. The CDR3 loop reads CSASEGEAFF. The CDR3 bases are TGCAGTGCTAGTGAGGGTGAAGCTTTCTTT. This chain links TRBV20-1 with TRBJ1-1; D unclear. The V and J ends lost 3 bases and 7 bases respectively, with 6 bases between them. The CDR3 totals 10 residues. Germline values: CDR1 DFQATT, CDR2 SNEGSKA (reference sequence).

This chain joins TRBV27 and TRBJ1-2; D remains ambiguous. The CDR3 runs 14 residues. The germline gives CDR1 MNHEY, CDR2 SMNVEV (reference sequence). Trimming cost V 0 bases and J 8 bases, with 13 bases left between them. DNA of the CDR3: TGTGCCAGCAGTTTATCGATGGGGTTAAGGGGCTACACCTTC. Its translation: CASSLSMGLRGYTF.

This clonotype has a handful of counts. V usage is TRBV10-1 and J usage is TRBJ2-7; the D gene could be TRBD1 or TRBD2 (5 bases each). The CDR3 runs 15 residues. Germline V CDR1 and CDR2: WNHNN, SYGVQD (reference sequence). V lost 5 bases and J lost 1, with 15 bases in between. CDR3 residues: CASSTGTQLSYEQYV. For the CDR3, the DNA is TGCGCCAGCAGTACCGGGACCCAATTGTCCTACGAGCAGTACGTC.

The table lists this clonotype with a few counts. V usage is TRBV27 and J usage is TRBJ2-3; D might be TRBD1 (6 bases). V was shortened by 5 bases and J by 2 bases, with 11 bases between the two germline ends. The CDR3 spans 14 residues. CDR1 is MNHEY and CDR2 is SMNVEV in the germline V gene (reference sequence). The CDR3 DNA reads as TGTGCCAGCAGTCCGTGGGACAACACAGATACGCAGTATTTT. Translated: CASSPWDNTDTQYF.

The CDR3 DNA is TGTGCCAGCAGCCAAGAGGTAGCGATTGATAGCTCCTACAATGAGCAGTTCTTC. The encoded protein is CASSQEVAIDSSYNEQFF. The chain combines TRBV3-1 with TRBJ2-1, with TRBD2 as a possible D gene (5 bases). This CDR3 is built from 18 residues. Trimming cost V 0 bases and J 0 bases, with 15 bases left between them. The germline V gene has CDR1 LGHDT and CDR2 YNNKEL (reference sequence).

This clonotype turned up a few times. V and J are TRBV20-1 and TRBJ2-2; weak D call: TRBD1 (6 bases). The CDR3 has 13 residues. V was shortened by 5 bases and J by 4 bases, with 11 bases between the two germline ends. Germline CDR1 reads DFQATT; CDR2 reads SNEGSKA (reference sequence). The CDR3: CSASDRFTGELFF. Here the CDR3 DNA reads TGCAGTGCTTCCGACAGGTTCACCGGGGAGCTGTTTTTT.

The genes are TRBV19 and TRBJ1-1; D uncertain. The length of the CDR3 is 12 residues. Germline loops: CDR1 LNHDA, CDR2 SQIVND (reference sequence). Trimming pared 5 bases from V and 6 bases from J, leaving 10 bases between. The CDR3 DNA reads TGTGCCAGTAGTCTTGAGAGGCCTGAAGCTTTCTTT. It encodes CASSLERPEAFF.

This clonotype was observed a few times. The V call is TRBV4-1, the J call TRBJ2-2; D is unresolved. The germline CDR1 and CDR2 sequences are MGHRA and YSYEKL. Trimming stripped 2 bases from V and 1 base from J, with 8 bases between. The CDR3 runs 15 residues. CDR3 in amino acids: CASSQSSWNTGELFF. For the CDR3, the DNA is TGCGCCAGCAGCCAAAGCTCGTGGAACACCGGGGAGCTGTTTTTT.

This clonotype was found many times. The gene calls are TRBV7-8 and TRBJ1-1; D unclear. Looked up from germline, CDR1 is SGHVS and CDR2 is FQNEAQ. There are 11 residues in the CDR3. V gave up 7 bases and J gave up 7 bases, with 10 bases separating them. The CDR3 bases are TGTGCCAGCAATGGAGCAGGTGAAGCTTTCTTT. It codes for CASNGAGEAFF.

This clonotype was detected only a few times. The V call is TRBV12-3 or TRBV12-4, the J call TRBJ1-2, with D possibly TRBD1 on 6 matching bases. V lost 0 bases and J 14 bases, leaving 13 bases between the germline ends. The CDR3 spans 12 residues. In DNA form, the CDR3 reads TGTGCCAGCAGTTTAGCGGGGACACCGTTTACCTTC. It translates to CASSLAGTPFTF.

This clonotype was counted only a few times. The chain couples TRBV12-5 to TRBJ1-5, with D unresolved. The CDR3 extends over 14 amino acids. Per the germline V gene, CDR1 is LGHNT and CDR2 is FRNRAP. V shed 6 bases and J shed 7 bases, with 16 bases lying between them. In DNA form, the CDR3 reads TGTGCTAGTGGCCAAGAAGGGCTGGGACAGCCCCAGCATTTT. Translated, it gives CASGQEGLGQPQHF.

The CDR3 DNA reads as TGTGCCAGCAGCCCCGATGTTCCAGAGACCCAGTACTTC. This encodes CASSPDVPETQYF. This rearrangement joins TRBV9 to TRBJ2-5; no definite D call. The CDR3 contains 13 residues. Germline V gene data show CDR1 as SGDLS and CDR2 as YYNGEE. Trimming stripped 4 bases from V and 4 bases from J, with 11 bases between.

The rearrangement links TRBV7-6 to TRBJ1-1; 7 bases are a match to TRBD1. V shed 4 bases and J 1 base; nucleotides not matched to a gene: 6. CDR3 size: 15 residues. The germline V gene encodes CDR1 SGHVS and CDR2 FNYEAQ. The CDR3 DNA reads as TGTGCCAGCAGCTCGACAGGGTTCGCGAACACTGAAGCTTTCTTT. Amino acids: CASSSTGFANTEAFF.

This clonotype showed up just a few times. The chain is built from TRBV7-9 and TRBJ1-2, with TRBD1 as a possible D gene (6 bases). The V and J ends lost 5 bases and 4 bases respectively, with 17 bases between them. The CDR3 is 15 residues long. CDR1 and CDR2 (germline): SEHNR, FQNEAQ (reference sequence). The CDR3 region has the DNA TGTGCCAGCAGCCCTTACGAGGGGGGTGTCTATGGCTACACCTTC. Translated, it gives CASSPYEGGVYGYTF.

The gene calls are TRBV6-5 and TRBJ2-5, with D possibly matching TRBD1 (5 bases). Germline CDR1 is MNHEY and CDR2 is SVGAGI. The CDR3 covers 14 residues. Deletions cut 0 bases from V and 2 bases from J, with 7 bases between. The CDR3 region has the DNA TGTGCCAGCAGTTACTCACCAGGGCAAGAGACCCAGTACTTC. Amino acids: CASSYSPGQETQYF.

V and J are TRBV4-1 and TRBJ1-1; no definite D call. Between the trimmed V and J ends, which lost 1 base and 2 bases, there was a span of 5 bases. Germline V lookup: CDR1 MGHRA, CDR2 YSYEKL. The CDR3 runs to 13 residues. CDR3 in DNA: TGCGCCAGCAGCCAAGTTATTAACACTGAAGCTTTCTTT. Amino acids: CASSQVINTEAFF.

J is TRBJ1-1 and V is TRBV5-6; no clear D gene. CDR1 is SGHDT and CDR2 is YYEEEE in the germline V gene. This CDR3 spans 11 amino acids. Trimming cost V 6 bases and J 3 bases, with 6 bases left between them. This chain's CDR3 is CASNSDTEAFF. The CDR3, as DNA: TGTGCCAGCAACTCTGACACTGAAGCTTTCTTT.

The genes are TRBV9 and TRBJ2-1; tentatively, D is TRBD2 (5 bases). The V gene lost 0 bases and the J gene lost 3 bases, with 16 bases spanning the gap. The germline CDR1 and CDR2 sequences are SGDLS and YYNGEE. CDR3 length: 17 amino acids. The CDR3 DNA is TGTGCCAGCAGCGTAGTAGAGTCCGGGGAGTTCTACAATGAGCAGTTCTTC. Amino acid sequence: CASSVVESGEFYNEQFF. Complete variable domain (other parts from reference TRBV9 and TRBJ2-1): DSGVTQTPKHLITATGQRVTLRCSPRSGDLSVYWYQQSLDQGLQFLIQYYNGEERAKGNILERFSAQQFPDLHSELNLSSLELGDSALYFCASSVVESGEFYNEQFFGPGTRLTVL.

This clonotype was found many times. The V and J genes are TRBV7-8 and TRBJ2-1, with 7 bases identical to TRBD2. The V gene end was trimmed by 2 bases and the J gene end by 2 bases; junction bases not matched to a gene: 9. The CDR3 has 17 amino acids. Germline loops: CDR1 SGHVS, CDR2 FQNEAQ. CDR3 DNA: TGTGCCAGCAGCTTACGTCGCCTAGCGGTCACCTACAATGAGCAGTTCTTC. Translating it yields CASSLRRLAVTYNEQFF.

This chain uses TRBV12-3 or TRBV12-4 with TRBJ1-4, with D hard to call. V dropped 7 bases and J dropped 11 bases, with 8 bases sitting between them. The CDR3 sequence is 10 residues long. The CDR3 DNA reads TGTGCCAGCAAGAGGGAGAAACTGTTTTTT. Its protein is CASKREKLFF.

This clonotype appeared a few times. The rearrangement uses TRBV4-1 and TRBJ2-1; D unresolved. The length of the CDR3 is 13 residues. The germline V gene encodes CDR1 MGHRA and CDR2 YSYEKL. V was shortened by 1 base and J by 9 bases, with 10 bases between the two germline ends. CDR3 amino acids: CASSQVSNGEQFF. The CDR3 coding sequence is TGCGCCAGCAGCCAAGTGAGTAATGGTGAGCAGTTCTTC.

The rearrangement links TRBV6-2 or TRBV6-3 to TRBJ2-3; 13 bases match TRBD2. Trimming removed 2 bases from V and 4 bases from J; junction bases left unmatched: 12. Germline V lookup: CDR1 MNHEY, CDR2 SVGEGT. The CDR3 runs to 19 residues. The DNA for the CDR3 is TGTGCCAGCAGTTACGCTCCGGGACTAGCGGGGAGGTGGGCAGATACGCAGTATTTT. The encoded protein is CASSYAPGLAGRWADTQYF.

In this sample, this clonotype turned up a few times. The rearrangement uses TRBV6-6 and TRBJ1-6, with 7 bases that match TRBD1. This CDR3 spans 15 amino acids. V trimming: 5 bases; J trimming: 8 bases; junction bases outside the gene matches: 9. Germline V CDR1 and CDR2: MNHNY, SVGAGI (reference sequence). CDR3 nucleotides: TGTGCCAGCAGTGGAGAAGGGGGCTTCGATTCACCCCTCCACTTT. This sequence encodes CASSGEGGFDSPLHF.

The chain joins TRBV4-3 to TRBJ1-2; D perhaps matches TRBD1 (6 bases). With 1 base removed from V and 0 bases from J, the gap between germline ends came to 12 bases. In germline, CDR1 is LGHNA, CDR2 YSLEER. This CDR3 spans 16 amino acids. CDR3 coding DNA: TGCGCCAGCAGCCAAGTCGGGCAGGGGACTAACTATGGCTACACCTTC. It is translated as CASSQVGQGTNYGYTF.